Given below is one T cell receptor beta chain in context. Its cognate antigen is unknown. Reanalyzing the 5' RACE reads, TCRdb keeps one entry per CDR3 protein, without DNA. The record lists about 460,000 distinct CDR3 sequences, of which the ten most abundant hold about 1.5%. The sample belongs to a study of T cells expressing NK-cell markers. Across the whole study: Repertoires of TCR beta were obtained from T cells sorted as CD3+CD56+NKG2C+, CD3+CD56+NKG2C- and CD3+CD56-NKG2C+. Study results and caveats: Dominant NKG2C+ clonotypes accounted for roughly 1.0-8% of CD8+ T cells in a handful of donors.

Germline loops: CDR1 SGHRS, CDR2 YFSETQ. The CDR3 runs to 17 residues. The chain employs TRBV5-1 and TRBJ2-5; TCRdb reports TRBD1, a call that lacks DNA to check it against. The TCR was taken from a woman in her fifties or sixties in good health. Sequenced material: blood T cells: a sorted CD56 or NKG2C T cell subset, CD4+ or CD8+ T cells, or bulk PBMC T cells (not recorded which). The CDR3 region is CASSLAGTGTTQETQYF. Variable domain in full (rest from reference TRBV5-1 and TRBJ2-5): KAGVTQTPRYLIKTRGQQVTLSCSPISGHRSVSWYQQTPGQGLQFLFEYFSETQRNKGNFPGRFSGRQFSNSRSEMNVSTLELGDSALYLCASSLAGTGTTQETQYFGPGTRLLVL.